This TCR beta chain was identified during a study of blood T cell repertoires in COVID-19. Looking at the study overall: The United States, Italy and Spain supplied acute and convalescent COVID-19 samples.

V lost 1 base to trimming and J lost 10 bases, with 11 bases between them. CDR3 length equals 13 residues. In the original analysis: Amplified reference gene primers provided the basis for estimating nucleated cell counts. Generated by immunoSEQ multiplex PCR, the TCRdb table keeps only in-frame clones and is missing some. That table supplies the V and J calls and clone size; D and trimming were determined from the DNA. The table shows about 200,000 clones, with roughly 84% occurring only once. The sample was peripheral blood. This TCR derives from a human donor in a cohort sampled during active COVID-19. The chain links TRBV12-3 or TRBV12-4 to TRBJ2-1; D is undetermined. CDR3 nucleotides: TGTGCCAGCAGTTTAGGGTACAGACCCGAGCAGTTCTTC. This codes for CASSLGYRPEQFF.